This TCR beta chain was found in a study of shared clonotypes between healthy human individuals. Naivety among CD8 cells was defined by CD45RO negativity and positive CCR7 selection, thereby excluding terminally differentiated effector memory CD45RA+ cells. In this sample, this clone turned up once. Deep-level assay runs were performed. Here immunoSEQ multiplex PCR was the method, and the copy in TCRdb shows in-frame clones only, minus some. The data contain over 2 million clones, over 85% of them singletons. The sample comprised naive CD8+ T cells sorted from blood. This receptor was identified in a man aged 18-30 years in good health.

CDR3 amino acids: CASSSFAAETQYF. The CDR3 nucleotides read TGTGCCAGCAGTTCCTTCGCCGCGGAGACCCAGTACTTC. The chain combines TRBV6-5 with TRBJ2-5; D call uncertain. The CDR3 runs to 13 residues. Per the germline V gene, CDR1 is MNHEY and CDR2 is SVGAGI. The V end lost 4 bases, the J end lost 5 bases, and 11 bases lay between the germline ends.